This entry is about one T cell receptor (beta chain). The antigen is not known. In the PCR, 60 Vbeta and 13 Jbeta primers were used. Sequencing was performed with immunoSEQ multiplex PCR; in TCRdb, only in-frame clones are kept and a portion is missing. The table shows about 170,000 clones, with 77% occurring only once. The sample belongs to a study of cytomegalovirus exposure and HLA in healthy donors. Study-wide results and caveats: In vitro confirmation showed a few CMV-associated chains to be CMV antigen specific.

Trimming at V came to 7 bases and at J to 5 bases, leaving 2 bases not matched to a gene. The CDR3 is made up of 13 amino acids. Germline V lookup: CDR1 MGHDK, CDR2 SYGVNS. This receptor was identified in a woman aged 25-40 years in good health and CMV-seropositive. The rearrangement joins TRBV25-1 to TRBJ2-7; 13 nucleotides match TRBD2. The sequenced sample consisted of PBMCs. Here the CDR3 reads CASTTSGRNEQYF. CDR3 sequence (DNA): TGTGCCAGCACGACTAGCGGGAGGAACGAGCAGTACTTC.